This T cell receptor (beta chain) was sequenced during a study of cytomegalovirus exposure and HLA in healthy donors (dated by TCRdb to between 2016 and 2019). As for the study more broadly: In an earlier analysis of 450 to 750 of the donors, approximately 260 Gb of sequence data and about 110 million unique TCR beta sequences from 180 million or so T cells were reported. Rather than drawing on any new phenotypic data, the later analysis identified candidate immune exposures from TCR beta sequences and the way those sequences occurred across donors. HLA typing included class I and class II loci at four-digit resolution. All discovery cohort repertoires had been generated on a single sequencing platform. An earlier analysis of some 500 of the donors applied high-throughput TCR beta sequencing to assess whether each TCR beta V gene segment acted as functional or pseudogenic. In a later analysis, previously published TCR beta repertoires from 600 to 850 donors were re-analyzed and high-resolution HLA genotyping was added so that TCR occurrence patterns could be studied. An early release that covered about 600 HLA-typed donors contained 250 to 350 gigabases of sequencing data and approximately 85 million unique TCR sequences. On average, roughly 200,000 unique TCR beta nucleotide sequences were sequenced per donor among 300 to 500 genotyped donors of the cohort, with 15% to 20% of those sequences being non-productive. Using immunosequencing, the study profiled T cell repertoires from around 670 subjects and related those repertoires to cytomegalovirus serostatus. Of the 300 to 500 genotyped donors, 65% to 90% were placed in the genetic ancestry cluster associated with self-reported Caucasian donors. A later genetic analysis took genome-wide SNP genotypes for about three fifths of the roughly 700 donors and used that subset as a discovery cohort. The study combined high-throughput TCR immunosequencing, statistical association of individual TCRs with disease status, and machine learning to predict cytomegalovirus infection status. Typing coverage varied by locus: about 620-630 donors for A, B, C, DRB1 and DQB1; roughly 500 for DQA1; over 600 for DPA1; 450 to 480 for DPB1. The study aimed to test whether cataloging public T cell receptors could reveal signatures of past pathogen exposure. Besides the first cohort of roughly 660 subjects, a separate validation cohort made up of over 95 different subjects was used. Alongside the repertoire data, information on donor age, sex, ethnicity and CMV serostatus was compiled. Several DR-DQ haplotypes were treated as single units for association and clustering because of strong linkage in the cohort. Points the paper makes about the study in general: Because counts were too low, some 17 rarely observed V segments, including chromosome 9 orphons, were left out of the earlier analysis of about 620 of the donors. A later genetic analysis associated a missense DCLRE1C variant with V-gene and J-gene trimming of TCR beta chains, and an independent cohort replicated the association. CMV serostatus was the only immune exposure information available for the cohort. Because some donors lacked HLA typing at each locus, the association tests relied only on the typed subset. In vitro tests confirmed that a few of the cytomegalovirus-associated TCR beta chains recognize cytomegalovirus antigens. A further reported finding was that TCR beta sequences accurately predicted the HLA-A and HLA-B alleles for most subjects in the first cohort. In this cohort, only TCR beta chains were sequenced, and detectable features were limited by the absence of alpha or paired-chain data. Correlated functional status among segregating V segments might reflect linkage disequilibrium, but an unknown experimental factor could not be ruled out. The study gave a list of under 200 TCR beta chains associated with cytomegalovirus. According to the authors, the approach could potentially be generalized to other disease states and immunological phenotypes. In a later analysis, TCR association rates were found to vary across HLA loci, with the most associated TCRs seen for DRB1 alleles and the fewest for HLA-C alleles. A later analysis found that most CMV-associated TCR beta chains appeared HLA-restricted, with HLA associations seemingly driven largely by CMV exposure. In an earlier analysis of about 550 of the donors, most TCR beta V segments were observed in productive rearrangements about 87% or about 30% of the time, broadly matching IMGT annotations. A group of highly shared sequence variants was considered likely to be a technical artifact of the sequencing pipeline. According to a later genetic analysis, donors in an Asian-associated ancestry cluster had fewer N-insertions in productive TCRs than the approximately 650-donor mean. Presence/absence analyses assumed roughly uniform sequencing depth across donors, an assumption that may not hold. Strong co-occurrence of HLA alleles, especially DR and DQ, made assigning TCR associations to individual alleles difficult. The 87-base-pair reads could not distinguish some IMGT-functional V segments, including TRBV6-2 and TRBV6-3, so those segments were excluded. The classifier was reported to diagnose cytomegalovirus status with high specificity and sensitivity in both the original cohort and the validation cohort. At a false discovery rate of 0.05, a later analysis linked 16,951 TCR beta sequences to specific HLA alleles. Most TCR sequences were observed very rarely across donors, whereas some public TCRs were present in many individuals. Several of the top co-occurrence clusters appeared to be linked to parvovirus B19, influenza, CMV and Epstein-Barr virus, according to a later analysis. A later analysis found that HLA-associated TCR beta chains were more clonally expanded and had lower generation probabilities than equally common non-associated chains.

As to this clone: The specificity of this receptor is unknown. The sample holds no much larger clone one base away, and base qualities are not on file.

The cohort was made up of roughly 670 healthy bone marrow donors. All cohort members were sampled while nominally healthy, although unrecorded immune exposures were likely present. CMV serostatus was recorded as positive for almost 300 and negative for about 55% of the 666 cohort members, whereas no CMV serostatus was recorded for the donor in question. A peripheral blood sample was provided by each donor, and peripheral blood mononuclear cells were used for TCR beta sequencing. The Qiagen DNeasy Blood Extraction Kit was used to extract genomic DNA from the blood cell samples. Reading from cysteine to phenylalanine, the CDR3 counts 14 amino acids. The only DNA kept is the CDR3, 42 bases in frame from the first base. The germline V gene supplies CDR1 MNHNS and CDR2 SASEGT. V sheds 6 bases and J sheds 2 bases, leaving 14 bases between their ends. Library creation used the immunoSEQ multiplex PCR assay. For the multiplex PCR, a mixture combining 60 forward primers for TCR Vbeta segments and 13 reverse primers for TCR Jbeta segments was used. The CDR3 region of rearranged TCR beta genes was amplified from genomic DNA with a multiplex PCR assay. Amplified TCR beta libraries were sequenced as 87-base-pair reads on the Illumina HiSeq System. Per the source publication's procedure: A later analysis tallied around 82 million unique TCR beta chains across the 650 to 750 repertoires, and some 10 million of those chains were shared by two or more donors. Raw reads were error-corrected and collapsed into unique sequences by a nearest-neighbor algorithm in which closely related sequences were merged to remove PCR and sequencing errors. Alignment of CDR3 sequences to IMGT reference sequences was used to assign V, D and J gene segments. For a sequence to be retained, a match of at least six nucleotides was required to both a V gene segment and a J gene segment. A rearrangement was called productive if the CDR3 had no stop codons and remained in frame with V and J, and every other rearrangement was called non-productive. Following IMGT convention, CDR3 was defined as the stretch from the second conserved V-encoded cysteine up to the conserved J-encoded phenylalanine. The earlier analysis of about 590 of the donors excluded sequences that lacked an unambiguous match to a single V gene segment. An earlier analysis of around 600 of the donors classified V segments as functional when productive rearrangements were above 56.7% and as segregating when the standard deviation between donors was above 5%. A statistical classification framework was built for diagnosing cytomegalovirus status from the catalog of TCR beta chain sequences. In a later analysis, TCR nucleotide sequences were compared against IMGT/GENE-DB human TR gene sequences so that V and J genes could be assigned. In a later analysis, CDR3 sequences and most-parsimonious VDJ recombination scenarios were assigned using the TCRdist pipeline. In a later analysis, each TCR beta chain was defined by its CDR3 amino acid sequence together with its V-gene family, and reads lacking a unique V-gene family were excluded. As a way to deal with suspected cross-contamination and a sequencing artifact, a later analysis dropped hundreds of nucleotide sequences that were highly shared and had low generation probability. A later analysis calculated a clonal expansion index for each public chain from normalized within-repertoire ranks of inferred template counts. Generation probabilities in a later analysis came from a VDJ recombination model fitted to out-of-frame rearrangements, and those results were checked against IGoR. A later analysis scored TCR-TCR, TCR-HLA and TCR-CMV co-occurrence with hypergeometric tests, applying a repertoire-size bias correction to TCR pairs. In a later analysis, false discovery rates were estimated by permuting HLA or CMV assignments 20 times. A later analysis grouped co-occurring TCRs with DBSCAN, adding TCRdist sequence similarity when clustering within HLA-allele-positive subsets. Repertoires with fewer than 30,000 or more than 120,000 public chains, plus five repertoires with anomalous nucleotide sharing, were excluded from co-occurrence clustering. The immuneACCESS repertoire file appears here via TCRdb, limited to in-frame rearrangements. These files lack a portion of the clones; in checked studies, under half of the deficit traces to unresolved V genes, and the cause of the others is not known. From that table come the V and J calls and clone size; the DNA was used to work out D and trimming. The sample yields about 130,000 clones; around 69% were counted once. Together, the top ten hold about 2.6% of the sample.

The receptor's source is a human donor in good health. The rearrangement combines TRBV6-1 with TRBJ2-7; tentative D gene TRBD2, with 6 bases matching. The specimen sequenced was PBMCs. CDR3 sequence: CASRTGTGTYEQYF. DNA sequence: TGTGCCAGCAGGACCGGGACTGGAACCTACGAGCAGTACTTC.